The rows below give T cell receptor beta chains drawn from one sample of a study of T cell responses to AZD1222 COVID-19 vaccine. The method was immunoSEQ multiplex PCR; TCRdb's version includes in-frame clones alone and lacks a portion of them. The sample yields approximately 75,000 clones, approximately 87% seen once. The material sequenced was peripheral blood, taken 28 days after the second AZD1222 dose. The receptors here all came from an adult who received the AZD1222 COVID-19 vaccine. CDR3s include the opening cysteine and the closing phenylalanine or tryptophan. Each record gives: CDR3 length, V gene, J gene, CDR3 protein.

16,TRBV4-1,TRBJ1-5,CASSQTLTRGNQPQHF
12,TRBV2,TRBJ1-3,CASNGVGNTIYF
13,TRBV30,TRBJ2-7,CAWSVDTDYEQYF
18,TRBV7-9,TRBJ1-4,CASSLLFGLGGSGEKLFF
14,TRBV27,TRBJ1-2,CASGPGSGQARYTF
15,TRBV2,TRBJ1-4,CASIKGLATNEKLFF
12,TRBV19,TRBJ1-1,CASSIRGTEAFF
13,TRBV10-3,TRBJ2-1,CAISEGLAGVEFF
11,TRBV2,TRBJ2-4,CASAAKNIQYF
14,TRBV30,TRBJ1-5,CAWSWGTSNQPQHF
14,TRBV29-1,TRBJ2-7,CSVDSGQGADEQYF
15,TRBV27,TRBJ2-5,CASSLGTSRQETQYF
15,TRBV12-5,TRBJ1-5,CASGGDREGDQPQHF
16,TRBV4-3,TRBJ2-1,CASSQDSQVAYNEQFF
13,TRBV28,TRBJ1-2,CASRTGQMYGYTF
16,TRBV13,TRBJ1-2,CASSSPDRVANYGYTF
13,TRBV29-1,TRBJ1-2,CSVWDGGDYGYTF
13,TRBV3-1/TRBV3-2,TRBJ1-2,CASSQEGDYGYTF
14,TRBV6-5,TRBJ1-1,CASNDRWVSTEAFF
14,TRBV7-2,TRBJ2-3,CASSSGLAVDTQYF
11,TRBV9,TRBJ2-1,CASSQYNEQFF
16,TRBV5-6,TRBJ2-1,CASSLERGILNNEQFF
17,TRBV4-1,TRBJ2-5,CASRALGLAYNIETQYF
15,TRBV3-1/TRBV3-2,TRBJ2-7,CASSQRRGPSYEQYF
14,TRBV5-1,TRBJ1-2,CASSLAVSRDGYTF
13,TRBV27,TRBJ1-2,CASKFGGHYGYTF
15,TRBV5-1,TRBJ2-7,CASSPRSEGLYEQYF
13,TRBV13,TRBJ2-7,CASSDGTIHEQYF
14,TRBV4-1,TRBJ1-4,CASSQGVGGEKLFF
19,TRBV27,TRBJ2-7,CASSPVSGTGHQGPYEQYF
14,TRBV4-2,TRBJ1-1,CATQAGLVNTEAFF
13,TRBV25-1,TRBJ2-7,CASSKGEPYEQYF
14,TRBV18,TRBJ2-7,CASSPQTVLYEQYF
13,TRBV4-3,TRBJ1-6,CASSNRQYSPLHF
16,TRBV6-2/TRBV6-3,TRBJ1-5,CASGQGQALGDQPQHF
14,TRBV9,TRBJ1-3,CASSVGGVGNTIYF
11,TRBV24-1,TRBJ1-6,CATPQGSPLHF
14,TRBV5-1,TRBJ2-5,CASSVNSGGETQYF
15,TRBV4-3,TRBJ1-1,CASSQVQGGSTEAFF
14,TRBV6-2/TRBV6-3,TRBJ1-1,CASSYGRLNTEAFF
13,TRBV28,TRBJ2-7,CASISGGAGEQYF
15,TRBV5-4,TRBJ2-7,CASSPGWDLTYEQYF
15,TRBV4-1,TRBJ2-3,CASSQQRWGTDTQYF
15,TRBV5-1,TRBJ1-5,CASSLGFNSNQPQHF
15,TRBV2,TRBJ1-5,CASSEDRAGNQPQHF
19,TRBV9,TRBJ1-3,CASSYVPGQGLVSGNTIYF
15,TRBV6-5,TRBJ1-3,CASSYGGRGGNTIYF
16,TRBV2,TRBJ1-6,CASSVNTGGRGSPLHF
17,TRBV7-2,TRBJ2-2,CASSATGTLKNTGELFF
16,TRBV28,TRBJ1-5,CASSSTGRGSNQPQHF
13,TRBV16,TRBJ1-5,CASSQSAGQPQHF
16,TRBV9,TRBJ1-3,CASSDPQGTHVNTIYF
16,TRBV2,TRBJ1-6,CASSERGAEVNSPLHF
13,TRBV5-1,TRBJ1-2,CASSLRIDGGYTF
13,TRBV5-1,TRBJ1-2,CASSSFEGKGYTF
15,TRBV19,TRBJ1-2,CASNIETDRNYGYTF
15,TRBV28,TRBJ2-7,CATLGTGTSTYEQYF